This is a list of T cell receptor beta chains from one sample in a study of beta chain features in type 1 diabetes. TCRdb's copy holds only in-frame clones and misses some; the assay was immunoSEQ multiplex PCR. This repertoire shows about 650,000 clones, 12% found once; its top ten account for around 0.12%. The sample taken for sequencing was naive CD4+ T cells from blood. Receptor source: a man aged 30 to 45 with type 1 diabetes. CDR3s include the opening cysteine and the closing phenylalanine or tryptophan. Fields, in order: V gene, clone size, J gene, D gene, CDR3 protein, CDR3 DNA. D genes are given only for firm matches. Some rows have no size entry. The others give once, few or many, or a class for an expanded clone.

v_call: TRBV9; clone_size: -; j_call: TRBJ2-5; d_call: -; cdr3_aa: CASSVGGQRETQYF; cdr3_nt: TGTGCCAGCAGCGTAGGGGGTCAGAGAGAGACCCAGTACTTC
v_call: TRBV6-5; clone_size: -; j_call: TRBJ1-5; d_call: -; cdr3_aa: CASSPEGTLNQPQHF; cdr3_nt: TGTGCCAGCAGCCCCGAGGGGACTCTCAATCAGCCCCAGCATTTT
v_call: TRBV9; clone_size: -; j_call: TRBJ2-3; d_call: -; cdr3_aa: CASSAAGASTDTQYF; cdr3_nt: TGTGCCAGCAGCGCGGCGGGGGCTAGCACAGATACGCAGTATTTT
v_call: TRBV7-2; clone_size: -; j_call: TRBJ2-3; d_call: TRBD2; cdr3_aa: CASSFGLAETDTQYF; cdr3_nt: TGTGCCAGCAGCTTCGGACTAGCGGAAACAGATACGCAGTATTTT
v_call: TRBV30; clone_size: few; j_call: TRBJ2-7; d_call: -; cdr3_aa: CAWRKHEYEQYF; cdr3_nt: TGTGCCTGGAGGAAACACGAGTACGAGCAGTACTTC
v_call: TRBV4-2; clone_size: few; j_call: TRBJ2-6; d_call: TRBD1; cdr3_aa: CASSQETGPPGANVLTF; cdr3_nt: TGTGCCAGCAGCCAAGAGACAGGGCCCCCTGGGGCCAACGTCCTGACTTTC
v_call: TRBV2; clone_size: -; j_call: TRBJ1-5; d_call: -; cdr3_aa: CASSGGDSNQPQHF; cdr3_nt: TGTGCCAGCAGTGGGGGGGATAGCAATCAGCCCCAGCATTTT
v_call: TRBV2; clone_size: -; j_call: TRBJ1-6; d_call: TRBD1; cdr3_aa: CASSEGQGSSPLHF; cdr3_nt: TGTGCCAGCAGTGAAGGACAGGGCAGTTCACCCCTCCACTTT
v_call: TRBV29-1; clone_size: -; j_call: TRBJ1-1; d_call: -; cdr3_aa: CSVQQVQNTEAFF; cdr3_nt: TGCAGCGTTCAACAGGTACAGAACACTGAAGCTTTCTTT
v_call: TRBV28; clone_size: many; j_call: TRBJ2-1; d_call: -; cdr3_aa: CASSSTGTYNEQFF; cdr3_nt: TGTGCCAGCAGTTCGACAGGAACGTACAATGAGCAGTTCTTC
v_call: TRBV7-2; clone_size: few; j_call: TRBJ2-2; d_call: TRBD1; cdr3_aa: CASSLARTGVNTGELFF; cdr3_nt: TGTGCCAGCAGCTTAGCGAGGACAGGGGTCAACACCGGGGAGCTGTTTTTT
v_call: TRBV6-5; clone_size: once; j_call: TRBJ2-7; d_call: -; cdr3_aa: CASSPLSLYEQYF; cdr3_nt: TGTGCCAGCTCTCCCCTATCCCTCTACGAGCAGTACTTC
v_call: TRBV15; clone_size: few; j_call: TRBJ1-2; d_call: TRBD1; cdr3_aa: CATRLYPGTGGENYGYTF; cdr3_nt: TGTGCCACCAGACTTTATCCCGGGACAGGGGGCGAAAACTATGGCTACACCTTC
v_call: TRBV10-1; clone_size: -; j_call: TRBJ2-3; d_call: -; cdr3_aa: CASSEAGADTQYF; cdr3_nt: TGCGCCAGCAGTGAAGCGGGTGCAGATACGCAGTATTTT
v_call: TRBV9; clone_size: -; j_call: TRBJ2-7; d_call: -; cdr3_aa: CASSVASSASYEQYF; cdr3_nt: TGTGCCAGCAGCGTAGCCTCTTCAGCCTCCTACGAGCAGTACTTC
v_call: TRBV4-3; clone_size: few; j_call: TRBJ1-2; d_call: -; cdr3_aa: CASSQELGSYGYTF; cdr3_nt: TGCGCCAGCAGCCAAGAACTCGGAAGCTATGGCTACACCTTC
v_call: TRBV5-4; clone_size: few; j_call: TRBJ1-4; d_call: -; cdr3_aa: CASRGGVLSEKLFF; cdr3_nt: TGTGCCAGCAGAGGTGGTGTACTTAGTGAAAAACTGTTTTTT
v_call: TRBV7-3; clone_size: -; j_call: TRBJ1-1; d_call: -; cdr3_aa: CASSPSPTGNTEAFF; cdr3_nt: TGTGCCAGCAGCCCCTCCCCGACAGGGAACACTGAAGCTTTCTTT
v_call: TRBV2; clone_size: -; j_call: TRBJ1-2; d_call: -; cdr3_aa: CASSYSTDGYTF; cdr3_nt: TGTGCCAGCTCATACTCGACAGACGGCTACACCTTC
v_call: TRBV2; clone_size: many; j_call: TRBJ2-1; d_call: -; cdr3_aa: CASMWNSNEQFF; cdr3_nt: TGTGCCAGCATGTGGAACAGCAATGAGCAGTTCTTC
v_call: TRBV7-6; clone_size: -; j_call: TRBJ2-3; d_call: -; cdr3_aa: CASSFEQTDTQYF; cdr3_nt: TGTGCCAGCAGCTTCGAACAGACAGATACGCAGTATTTT
v_call: TRBV7-9; clone_size: -; j_call: TRBJ2-7; d_call: -; cdr3_aa: CASSLRSTGLTEQYF; cdr3_nt: TGTGCCAGCAGCTTAAGGTCTACCGGCCTCACCGAGCAGTACTTC
v_call: TRBV18; clone_size: few; j_call: TRBJ2-3; d_call: TRBD2; cdr3_aa: CASSTSEGTDTQYF; cdr3_nt: TGTGCCAGCTCAACTAGCGAGGGCACAGATACGCAGTATTTT
v_call: TRBV19; clone_size: -; j_call: TRBJ1-4; d_call: -; cdr3_aa: CASSGVLTEKLFF; cdr3_nt: TGTGCCAGTAGTGGGGTCCTTACCGAAAAACTGTTTTTT
v_call: TRBV7-9; clone_size: -; j_call: TRBJ2-5; d_call: -; cdr3_aa: CASSLVNSPAQETQYF; cdr3_nt: TGTGCCAGCAGCTTAGTTAACTCGCCAGCCCAAGAGACCCAGTACTTC
v_call: TRBV18; clone_size: few; j_call: TRBJ1-5; d_call: TRBD1; cdr3_aa: CASAAPGTGGDQPQHF; cdr3_nt: TGTGCCAGCGCCGCCCCCGGGACAGGGGGTGATCAGCCCCAGCATTTT
v_call: TRBV7-2; clone_size: -; j_call: TRBJ2-5; d_call: -; cdr3_aa: CASTRQAQETQYF; cdr3_nt: TGTGCCAGCACCCGGCAGGCTCAAGAGACCCAGTACTTC
v_call: TRBV25-1; clone_size: few; j_call: TRBJ2-7; d_call: -; cdr3_aa: CASSGQHYEQYF; cdr3_nt: TGTGCCAGCAGTGGGCAGCACTACGAGCAGTACTTC
v_call: TRBV28; clone_size: few; j_call: TRBJ2-1; d_call: TRBD2; cdr3_aa: CASSLWASGEFRNEQFF; cdr3_nt: TGTGCCAGCAGTTTATGGGCTAGCGGGGAGTTTAGAAATGAGCAGTTCTTC
v_call: TRBV19; clone_size: few; j_call: TRBJ2-1; d_call: -; cdr3_aa: CASSISLEGGNEQFF; cdr3_nt: TGTGCCAGTAGTATAAGTTTAGAGGGAGGCAATGAGCAGTTCTTC
v_call: TRBV5-1; clone_size: -; j_call: TRBJ1-4; d_call: -; cdr3_aa: CASSLVADNEKLFF; cdr3_nt: TGCGCCAGCAGCTTGGTAGCAGATAATGAAAAACTGTTTTTT
v_call: TRBV19; clone_size: few; j_call: TRBJ2-1; d_call: -; cdr3_aa: CASSLGRDSPPYNEQFF; cdr3_nt: TGTGCCAGTAGTCTTGGGCGGGACAGCCCTCCCTACAATGAGCAGTTCTTC
v_call: TRBV7-2; clone_size: -; j_call: TRBJ1-5; d_call: -; cdr3_aa: CASSLGAPGPQHF; cdr3_nt: TGTGCCAGCAGCTTAGGTGCCCCTGGTCCCCAGCATTTT
v_call: TRBV5-1; clone_size: -; j_call: TRBJ2-1; d_call: TRBD2; cdr3_aa: CASSLFRGGDEQFF; cdr3_nt: TGCGCCAGCAGCTTATTTAGGGGAGGGGATGAGCAGTTCTTC
v_call: TRBV6-5; clone_size: few; j_call: TRBJ2-1; d_call: -; cdr3_aa: CASSYSAYNEQFF; cdr3_nt: TGTGCCAGCAGTTACTCGGCCTACAATGAGCAGTTCTTC
v_call: TRBV14; clone_size: few; j_call: TRBJ2-2; d_call: TRBD1; cdr3_aa: CASSQEGSRGRPGELFF; cdr3_nt: TGTGCCAGCAGCCAAGAAGGTTCCAGGGGGCGACCCGGGGAGCTGTTTTTT
v_call: TRBV23-1; clone_size: -; j_call: TRBJ1-6; d_call: -; cdr3_aa: CASSLSGTEDNSPLHF; cdr3_nt: TGCGCCAGCAGTCTTTCCGGGACGGAAGATAATTCACCCCTCCACTTT
v_call: TRBV7-2; clone_size: few; j_call: TRBJ1-4; d_call: -; cdr3_aa: CASSNWTDEKLFF; cdr3_nt: TGTGCCAGCAGCAATTGGACAGATGAAAAACTGTTTTTT
v_call: TRBV11-2; clone_size: few; j_call: TRBJ1-2; d_call: TRBD1; cdr3_aa: CASSPRLRDRGNYGYTF; cdr3_nt: TGTGCCAGCAGCCCCCGTCTCCGGGACAGGGGGAACTATGGCTACACCTTC
v_call: TRBV6-5; clone_size: few; j_call: TRBJ2-7; d_call: -; cdr3_aa: CASSYKWAAAGEQYF; cdr3_nt: TGTGCCAGCAGTTACAAGTGGGCGGCAGCGGGCGAGCAGTACTTC
v_call: TRBV18; clone_size: -; j_call: TRBJ2-5; d_call: -; cdr3_aa: CASSPQGGRETQYF; cdr3_nt: TGTGCCAGCTCACCACAGGGGGGCCGGGAGACCCAGTACTTC
v_call: TRBV4-2; clone_size: -; j_call: TRBJ2-7; d_call: -; cdr3_aa: CASSQDLGSEQYF; cdr3_nt: TGTGCCAGCAGCCAAGATCTCGGGAGTGAGCAGTACTTC
v_call: TRBV19; clone_size: -; j_call: TRBJ2-3; d_call: TRBD2; cdr3_aa: CASSPTSKRDTQYF; cdr3_nt: TGTGCCAGTAGCCCGACTAGCAAGCGAGATACGCAGTATTTT
v_call: TRBV7-2; clone_size: -; j_call: TRBJ2-7; d_call: -; cdr3_aa: CASSLYGYEQYF; cdr3_nt: TGTGCCAGCAGCTTATATGGGTACGAGCAGTACTTC
v_call: TRBV6-5; clone_size: -; j_call: TRBJ2-3; d_call: TRBD2; cdr3_aa: CASSYGSSGGPDTQYF; cdr3_nt: TGTGCCAGCAGTTACGGGTCTAGCGGGGGCCCAGATACGCAGTATTTT
v_call: TRBV4-1; clone_size: few; j_call: TRBJ2-5; d_call: TRBD2; cdr3_aa: CASSQDLLAGRRETQYF; cdr3_nt: TGCGCCAGCAGCCAAGATCTACTAGCCGGGAGGCGAGAGACCCAGTACTTC
v_call: TRBV9; clone_size: -; j_call: TRBJ1-2; d_call: -; cdr3_aa: CASRTGNYGYTF; cdr3_nt: TGTGCCAGCAGAACAGGGAACTATGGCTACACCTTC
v_call: TRBV4-2; clone_size: few; j_call: TRBJ2-2; d_call: -; cdr3_aa: CASSQRSSGAGELFF; cdr3_nt: TGTGCCAGCAGCCAAAGATCATCAGGGGCTGGGGAGCTGTTTTTT
v_call: TRBV28; clone_size: -; j_call: TRBJ2-3; d_call: TRBD1; cdr3_aa: CASSTGTGSTDTQYF; cdr3_nt: TGTGCCAGCAGTACAGGGACAGGAAGCACAGATACGCAGTATTTT
v_call: TRBV28; clone_size: -; j_call: TRBJ2-5; d_call: -; cdr3_aa: CASRETGILKETQYF; cdr3_nt: TGTGCCAGCAGGGAGACAGGAATCTTAAAAGAGACCCAGTACTTC
v_call: TRBV29-1; clone_size: few; j_call: TRBJ1-2; d_call: -; cdr3_aa: CSVEDPYGYTF; cdr3_nt: TGCAGCGTTGAAGACCCCTATGGCTACACCTTC
v_call: TRBV19; clone_size: few; j_call: TRBJ1-4; d_call: TRBD1; cdr3_aa: CASSRTGGNEKLFF; cdr3_nt: TGTGCCAGTAGTAGGACAGGGGGAAATGAAAAACTGTTTTTT
v_call: TRBV2; clone_size: -; j_call: TRBJ2-7; d_call: -; cdr3_aa: CASSAAGGEQYF; cdr3_nt: TGTGCCAGCAGTGCGGCGGGTGGCGAGCAGTACTTC
v_call: TRBV7-8; clone_size: few; j_call: TRBJ2-2; d_call: -; cdr3_aa: CASSIGGELFF; cdr3_nt: TGTGCCAGCAGCATAGGCGGGGAGCTGTTTTTT
v_call: TRBV20-1; clone_size: few; j_call: TRBJ1-1; d_call: -; cdr3_aa: CTSTENTEAFF; cdr3_nt: TGCACCTCGACGGAAAACACTGAAGCTTTCTTT
v_call: TRBV4-3; clone_size: few; j_call: TRBJ2-7; d_call: -; cdr3_aa: CASSQEHQGLYEQYF; cdr3_nt: TGCGCCAGCAGCCAAGAGCACCAGGGTCTCTACGAGCAGTACTTC
v_call: TRBV28; clone_size: -; j_call: TRBJ2-2; d_call: -; cdr3_aa: CASRTNTGELFF; cdr3_nt: TGTGCCAGCAGGACGAACACCGGGGAGCTGTTTTTT
v_call: TRBV10-3; clone_size: few; j_call: TRBJ1-6; d_call: TRBD1; cdr3_aa: CAISEGQGARSPLHF; cdr3_nt: TGTGCCATCAGTGAGGGACAGGGGGCACGGTCACCCCTCCACTTT
v_call: TRBV25-1; clone_size: -; j_call: TRBJ2-3; d_call: -; cdr3_aa: CASSEHRGDTQYF; cdr3_nt: TGTGCCAGCAGTGAACACCGGGGGGATACGCAGTATTTT
v_call: TRBV7-8; clone_size: few; j_call: TRBJ2-5; d_call: TRBD1; cdr3_aa: CASSLAGRGPETQYF; cdr3_nt: TGTGCCAGCAGCTTAGCGGGCAGGGGGCCAGAGACCCAGTACTTC